A selection of T cell receptor beta chains follows, all from one sample in a study of cytomegalovirus exposure and HLA in healthy donors. Measured with immunoSEQ multiplex PCR; TCRdb has only the in-frame clones, and not every one. The sample carries roughly 160,000 clones, about 72% recorded once. The sample consisted of PBMCs. Receptor source: a man aged 50-59 years in good health and CMV-seropositive. Each CDR3 is given with its conserved first and last residue. D genes are given only for firm matches. Clone sizes are given selectively: once, few, many, or a class where the clone is expanded.

j_call clone_size v_call cdr3_length d_call cdr3_aa cdr3_nt
TRBJ2-3 NA TRBV2 14 NA CASTPRVTADTQYF TGTGCCAGCACCCCCCGTGTTACGGCAGATACGCAGTATTTT
TRBJ2-1 NA TRBV7-6 18 TRBD2 CASSLVRLAGAYYNEQFF TGTGCCAGCAGCTTAGTTCGACTAGCGGGGGCCTATTACAATGAGCAGTTCTTC
TRBJ1-2 NA TRBV15 14 TRBD1 CATSQGQGGYGYTF TGTGCCACCAGCCAGGGACAGGGAGGGTATGGCTACACCTTC
TRBJ1-1 NA TRBV7-6 14 NA CASSLGDSNTEAFF TGTGCCAGCAGCTTAGGCGACTCGAACACTGAAGCTTTCTTT
TRBJ1-1 NA TRBV25-1 13 NA CASLRSGETEAFF TGTGCCAGCCTTCGGTCAGGGGAGACTGAAGCTTTCTTT
TRBJ2-2 NA TRBV7-9 13 NA CASSADPPGELFF TGTGCCAGCAGCGCGGATCCTCCTGGGGAGCTGTTTTTT
TRBJ2-6 NA TRBV10-2 18 TRBD1 CASRAGTGSYSGANVLTF TGCGCCAGCAGAGCCGGGACAGGGTCTTACTCTGGGGCCAACGTCCTGACTTTC
TRBJ1-5 NA TRBV7-2 13 NA CASSSAGNGPQHF TGTGCCAGCAGCTCCGCGGGGAATGGGCCCCAGCATTTT
TRBJ2-5 NA TRBV19 18 TRBD1 CASSIFYPDRPSQETQYF TGTGCCAGTAGTATTTTTTACCCGGACAGGCCTTCCCAAGAGACCCAGTACTTC
TRBJ2-5 NA TRBV28 19 NA CASSTSRTASPGYQETQYF TGTGCCAGCAGTACTTCTCGGACAGCCAGTCCCGGGTACCAAGAGACCCAGTACTTC
TRBJ1-2 NA TRBV29-1 11 TRBD1 CSVGDRAGYTF TGCAGCGTGGGGGACAGGGCTGGCTACACCTTC
TRBJ1-1 NA TRBV4-3 14 NA CASSQGRKNTEAFF TGCGCCAGCAGCCAAGGGCGGAAGAACACTGAAGCTTTCTTT
TRBJ2-2 few TRBV19 16 NA CASSIIRGVRTGELFF TGTGCCAGTAGTATCATCAGGGGTGTTCGCACCGGGGAGCTGTTTTTT
TRBJ2-1 NA TRBV4-3 18 TRBD2 CASSLQRTSGGAPDEQFF TGCGCCAGCAGCCTTCAGCGGACTAGCGGGGGGGCACCCGATGAGCAGTTCTTC
TRBJ2-7 few TRBV6-6 14 NA CASSYSVQGYEQYF TGTGCCAGCAGTTACTCGGTCCAGGGCTACGAGCAGTACTTC
TRBJ2-2 once TRBV7-9 17 TRBD2 CASSLSSGGQLTGELFF TGTGCCAGCAGCCTCAGTAGCGGGGGACAACTCACCGGGGAGCTGTTTTTT
TRBJ2-1 NA TRBV9 15 TRBD2 CASSAIAGGYNEQFF TGTGCCAGCAGCGCAATAGCGGGGGGATACAATGAGCAGTTCTTC
TRBJ1-5 once TRBV7-8 17 TRBD1 CASSLDPGQNSNQPQHF TGTGCCAGCAGCTTAGACCCGGGACAGAATAGCAATCAGCCCCAGCATTTT
TRBJ2-1 NA TRBV9 15 NA CASSVGASGYNEQFF TGTGCCAGCAGCGTAGGGGCCAGCGGGTACAATGAGCAGTTCTTC
TRBJ1-5 NA TRBV30 13 NA CAWSVGSGQPQHF TGTGCCTGGAGTGTAGGGTCGGGACAGCCCCAGCATTTT
TRBJ1-1 few TRBV11-3 16 TRBD1 CASSSLRQGRDTEAFF TGTGCCAGCAGCTCCCTCCGACAGGGGAGGGACACTGAAGCTTTCTTT
TRBJ2-1 NA TRBV12-1 14 NA CASSSLAGENEQFF TGTGCCAGCAGCTCACTAGCGGGGGAGAATGAGCAGTTCTTC
TRBJ1-1 few TRBV7-9 13 NA CASSAREKVLAFF TGTGCCAGCAGCGCCCGGGAAAAAGTCTTAGCTTTCTTT
TRBJ1-1 NA TRBV25-1 13 NA CASSQGLVTEAFF TGTGCCAGCAGTCAGGGGCTGGTCACTGAAGCTTTCTTT
TRBJ2-5 NA TRBV5-1 18 TRBD2 CASSLGASGDLYQETQYF TGCGCCAGCAGCTTGGGGGCTAGCGGGGACCTGTACCAAGAGACCCAGTACTTC
TRBJ1-2 NA TRBV28 15 TRBD1 CASRLGQEVGYGYTF TGTGCCAGCAGGTTGGGACAGGAAGTCGGCTATGGCTACACCTTC
TRBJ1-5 NA TRBV6-6 14 TRBD1 CASSRAQGGQPQHF TGTGCCAGCTCAAGGGCGCAGGGGGGCCAGCCCCAGCATTTT
TRBJ2-5 NA TRBV14 16 NA CASSPGGSVVQETQYF TGTGCCAGCAGCCCCGGCGGTAGCGTAGTACAAGAGACCCAGTACTTC
TRBJ2-7 NA TRBV19 16 TRBD1 CASSIDPGQGPYEQYF TGTGCCAGTAGTATAGATCCGGGACAGGGCCCCTACGAGCAGTACTTC
TRBJ1-1 NA TRBV19 15 NA CASSIEGGLNTEAFF TGTGCCAGTAGTATAGAGGGGGGTTTGAACACTGAAGCTTTCTTT
TRBJ2-3 NA TRBV10-3 17 TRBD1 CAISERDRGTSTDTQYF TGTGCCATCAGTGAACGGGACAGGGGAACTAGCACAGATACGCAGTATTTT
TRBJ1-1 NA TRBV14 20 NA CASSQPRSVTGHPESSEAFF TGTGCCAGCAGCCAACCACGATCAGTCACGGGTCACCCTGAAAGTAGTGAAGCTTTCTTT
TRBJ1-4 few TRBV5-1 15 NA CASSLDAGPREKLFF TGCGCCAGCAGCTTGGATGCAGGGCCTAGGGAAAAACTGTTTTTT
TRBJ1-1 few TRBV5-8 13 TRBD1 CASSFDRGTEAFF TGTGCCAGCAGCTTCGACAGGGGAACTGAAGCTTTCTTT